The rows below give T cell receptor beta chains drawn from one sample of a study of T cell responses to AZD1222 COVID-19 vaccine. TCRdb's copy holds only in-frame clones and misses some; the assay was immunoSEQ multiplex PCR. The table includes approximately 130,000 clones, approximately 86% detected once. This sample comprised peripheral blood, obtained 28 days after the second AZD1222 dose. These receptors originate from an adult who received the AZD1222 COVID-19 vaccine. Each CDR3 is given with its conserved first and last residue. A D gene is named only where the DNA matches it firmly. Expanded clones get a size class; other rows say once, few or many, or leave the size out.

clone size | J gene | V gene | D gene | CDR3 protein | CDR3 DNA
. | TRBJ2-7 | TRBV10-3 | . | CAISVGQGNPYEQYF | TGTGCCATCAGCGTGGGGCAGGGGAACCCCTACGAGCAGTACTTC
. | TRBJ2-7 | TRBV5-1 | . | CASRMGIAYEQYF | TGCGCCAGCAGAATGGGTATAGCCTACGAGCAGTACTTC
few | TRBJ2-7 | TRBV27 | . | CASSLSSEVEQYF | TGTGCCAGCAGTTTATCAAGTGAGGTGGAGCAGTACTTC
. | TRBJ2-2 | TRBV6-5 | TRBD1 | CASSRDRGRELFF | TGTGCCAGCAGTAGGGACAGGGGCAGGGAGCTGTTTTTT
. | TRBJ1-4 | TRBV9 | TRBD1 | CASSPSSSRGREKLFF | TGTGCCAGCAGCCCCTCTAGCTCCAGGGGGCGGGAAAAACTGTTTTTT
. | TRBJ1-2 | TRBV6-5 | . | CASSYRSQRGYTF | TGTGCCAGCAGTTACCGATCCCAGAGGGGCTACACCTTC
few | TRBJ1-5 | TRBV6-2/TRBV6-3 | TRBD1 | CASSSRTGVQPQHF | TGTGCCAGCAGTTCCCGGACAGGGGTCCAGCCCCAGCATTTT
. | TRBJ2-1 | TRBV10-3 | . | CAISELAYNEQFF | TGTGCCATCAGTGAATTGGCCTACAATGAGCAGTTCTTC
. | TRBJ2-1 | TRBV19 | . | CATRLNNEQFF | TGTGCCACCCGATTAAACAATGAGCAGTTCTTC
. | TRBJ1-2 | TRBV4-1 | TRBD1 | CASSQDSTGDYGYTF | TGCGCCAGCAGCCAAGACAGTACAGGGGACTATGGCTACACCTTC
. | TRBJ2-7 | TRBV29-1 | TRBD1 | CSVEARDRVSYEQYF | TGCAGCGTTGAAGCCCGGGACAGGGTATCCTACGAGCAGTACTTC
. | TRBJ1-3 | TRBV10-3 | TRBD1 | CAISEGQAYSGNTIYF | TGTGCCATCAGTGAGGGACAGGCCTACTCTGGAAACACCATATATTTT
. | TRBJ2-7 | TRBV2 | . | CASSVGGRGAGTYEQYF | TGTGCCAGCAGTGTGGGGGGAAGGGGGGCCGGGACCTACGAGCAGTACTTC
. | TRBJ1-1 | TRBV19 | . | CASSGSMNTEAFF | TGTGCCAGTTCTGGCTCCATGAACACTGAAGCTTTCTTT
. | TRBJ1-2 | TRBV28 | TRBD1 | CASSLGTGDIYGYTF | TGTGCCAGCAGTTTAGGGACAGGGGACATCTATGGCTACACCTTC
. | TRBJ2-1 | TRBV9 | TRBD2 | CASSVPAGPSYNEQFF | TGTGCCAGCAGCGTACCAGCGGGGCCTTCCTACAATGAGCAGTTCTTC
. | TRBJ2-5 | TRBV19 | . | CASSIARGRGETQYF | TGTGCCAGTAGTATAGCGAGGGGGAGAGGAGAGACCCAGTACTTC
. | TRBJ2-7 | TRBV19 | . | CASSIGGSGTYEQYF | TGTGCCAGTAGTATCGGTGGTAGCGGAACCTACGAGCAGTACTTC
. | TRBJ2-1 | TRBV27 | . | CASSPQRTSYNEQFF | TGTGCCAGCAGTCCCCAGCGAACCTCCTACAATGAGCAGTTCTTC
. | TRBJ1-1 | TRBV5-1 | . | CASSSVGPRGGTEAFF | TGCGCCAGCAGCTCGGTGGGGCCCAGGGGTGGGACTGAAGCTTTCTTT
. | TRBJ2-2 | TRBV28 | . | CASKKGQDTGELFF | TGTGCCAGCAAAAAGGGGCAGGACACCGGGGAGCTGTTTTTT
. | TRBJ1-4 | TRBV30 | . | CAWSGHGGEKLFF | TGTGCCTGGAGTGGGCACGGGGGAGAAAAACTGTTTTTT
. | TRBJ1-2 | TRBV29-1 | . | CSVQGLYPLNYGYTF | TGCAGCGTTCAGGGCCTGTACCCGCTCAACTATGGCTACACCTTC
. | TRBJ2-1 | TRBV11-2 | . | CASSLDWGEADEQFF | TGTGCCAGCAGCTTAGATTGGGGGGAGGCCGATGAGCAGTTCTTC
. | TRBJ2-3 | TRBV27 | . | CASSSTGFSDTQYF | TGTGCCAGCAGCTCCACAGGTTTCTCCGATACGCAGTATTTT
. | TRBJ2-3 | TRBV27 | TRBD1 | CASRGQGADTQYF | TGTGCCAGCAGGGGCCAGGGGGCAGATACGCAGTATTTT
. | TRBJ1-4 | TRBV29-1 | . | CSVERGGGEKLFF | TGCAGCGTGGAAAGGGGAGGGGGTGAAAAACTGTTTTTT
. | TRBJ1-1 | TRBV2 | . | CASRGQNTEAFF | TGTGCCAGCAGGGGACAGAACACTGAAGCTTTCTTT
. | TRBJ2-1 | TRBV7-2 | TRBD2 | CASSYSGAPYNEQFF | TGTGCCAGCAGCTATAGCGGGGCACCCTACAATGAGCAGTTCTTC
. | TRBJ1-5 | TRBV27 | . | CASSLSSGYSNQPQHF | TGTGCCAGCAGTTTGTCTTCGGGGTATAGCAATCAGCCCCAGCATTTT
. | TRBJ1-4 | TRBV27 | . | CASSSTQVGNEKLFF | TGTGCCAGCAGTTCCACTCAGGTTGGCAATGAAAAACTGTTTTTT
. | TRBJ2-1 | TRBV3-1/TRBV3-2 | TRBD2 | CASSPYPSGRVGEQFF | TGTGCCAGCAGCCCTTACCCTAGCGGGAGGGTCGGTGAGCAGTTCTTC
. | TRBJ1-2 | TRBV7-9 | . | CASSLGGRSGPGTNYGYTF | TGTGCCAGCAGCTTAGGGGGTAGGTCGGGCCCCGGCACGAACTATGGCTACACCTTC
. | TRBJ2-1 | TRBV18 | TRBD2 | CASSPSGGPENEQFF | TGTGCCAGCTCACCAAGCGGGGGGCCAGAGAATGAGCAGTTCTTC
. | TRBJ2-1 | TRBV5-4 | . | CASSETGLEQFF | TGTGCCAGCAGCGAAACAGGGTTAGAGCAGTTCTTC
. | TRBJ2-7 | TRBV20-1 | . | CSEGGGQYF | TGCAGTGAGGGGGGAGGGCAGTACTTC
. | TRBJ1-1 | TRBV5-6 | . | CASALTENTEAFF | TGTGCCAGCGCCCTGACCGAGAACACTGAAGCTTTCTTT
. | TRBJ2-3 | TRBV19 | . | CASTLSGTPDTQYF | TGTGCCAGTACCCTCAGCGGCACCCCAGATACGCAGTATTTT
. | TRBJ1-1 | TRBV29-1 | . | CSVLPQGTEAFF | TGCAGCGTTCTACCTCAGGGAACTGAAGCTTTCTTT
. | TRBJ1-2 | TRBV5-4 | . | CASSQQGSNYGYTF | TGTGCCAGCAGCCAGCAGGGGTCTAACTATGGCTACACCTTC
few | TRBJ1-1 | TRBV7-9 | . | CASSRPTEAFF | TGTGCCAGCAGCCGCCCGACTGAAGCTTTCTTT
. | TRBJ2-3 | TRBV4-3 | . | CASSQGVRGAATDTQYF | TGCGCCAGCAGCCAAGGTGTCAGGGGGGCCGCCACAGATACGCAGTATTTT
. | TRBJ1-5 | TRBV18 | TRBD1 | CASSGQYSNQPQHF | TGTGCCAGTTCGGGACAGTATAGCAATCAGCCCCAGCATTTT
. | TRBJ1-6 | TRBV6-1 | . | CASSELDNDSPLHF | TGTGCCAGCAGTGAACTAGACAATGATTCACCCCTCCACTTT
few | TRBJ1-6 | TRBV6-5 | TRBD1 | CASSYALYRGNSPLHF | TGTGCCAGCAGTTACGCCCTGTACAGGGGTAATTCACCCCTCCACTTT
. | TRBJ1-1 | TRBV28 | . | CASSPGTVNTEAFF | TGTGCCAGCAGTCCGGGGACGGTGAACACTGAAGCTTTCTTT
once | TRBJ2-2 | TRBV14 | . | CASSQALNTGELFF | TGTGCCAGCAGCCAAGCCCTCAACACCGGGGAGCTGTTTTTT
large | TRBJ2-1 | TRBV4-2 | . | CASSTASAGEQFF | TGTGCCAGCAGCACTGCAAGCGCAGGAGAGCAGTTCTTC
. | TRBJ2-5 | TRBV5-4 | TRBD2 | CASSGGLRSETQYF | TGTGCCAGCAGCGGGGGACTACGATCGGAGACCCAGTACTTC